This T cell receptor (beta chain) was recovered during a study of blood T cell repertoires in COVID-19. Overall study: Researchers got acute and convalescent COVID-19 samples from the United States, Italy and Spain. Sources were T cells, B-cell-depleted T cells, or PBMCs; the material itself was cDNA or gDNA.

The CDR3 has 13 amino acids. Germline CDR1 MDHEN, CDR2 SYDVKM. V was cut by 5 bases and J by 8 bases, with 15 bases left in between. The authors' processing: Estimation of nucleated cell counts relied on the amplification of reference gene primers. Here immunoSEQ multiplex PCR was the method, and the copy in TCRdb shows in-frame clones only, minus some. The DNA gave D and trimming, while V, J and clone size come from that table. The sample consists of about 92,000 clones, around 85% of them appearing once. This clonotype originated in a human donor in a cohort sampled during active COVID-19. This chain joins TRBV28 and TRBJ1-1; maybe TRBD1 (5 bases). The specimen sequenced was peripheral blood. In nucleotides, the CDR3 is TGTGCCAGCAGTCTTGCGGGGCGCGTAGAAGCTTTCTTT. Encoded protein: CASSLAGRVEAFF.